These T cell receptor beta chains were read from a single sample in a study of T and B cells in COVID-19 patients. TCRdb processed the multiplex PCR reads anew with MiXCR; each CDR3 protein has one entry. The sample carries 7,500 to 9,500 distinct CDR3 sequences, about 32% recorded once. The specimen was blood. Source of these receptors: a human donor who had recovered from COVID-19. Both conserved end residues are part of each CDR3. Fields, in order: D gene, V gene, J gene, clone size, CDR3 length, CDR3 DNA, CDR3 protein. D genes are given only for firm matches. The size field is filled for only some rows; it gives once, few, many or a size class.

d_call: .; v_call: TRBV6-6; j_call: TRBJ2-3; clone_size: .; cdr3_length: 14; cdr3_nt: TGTGCCAGCACCTATATGGGGGTCACAGATACGCAGTATTTT; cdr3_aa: CASTYMGVTDTQYF
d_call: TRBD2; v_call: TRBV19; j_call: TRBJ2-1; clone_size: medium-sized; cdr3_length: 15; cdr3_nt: TGTGCCAGTAGTATAGGGGGGGGCTCCTACAATGAGCAGTTCTTC; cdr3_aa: CASSIGGGSYNEQFF
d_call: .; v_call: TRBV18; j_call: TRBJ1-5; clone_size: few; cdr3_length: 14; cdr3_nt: TGTGCCAGCTCACCAAGCGGGGGGGATCAGCCCCAGCATTTT; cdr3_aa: CASSPSGGDQPQHF
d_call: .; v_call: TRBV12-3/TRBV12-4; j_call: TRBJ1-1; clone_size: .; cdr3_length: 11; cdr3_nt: TGTGCCAGCGGGCCTTTCATTAAAGCTTTCTTT; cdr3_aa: CASGPFIKAFF
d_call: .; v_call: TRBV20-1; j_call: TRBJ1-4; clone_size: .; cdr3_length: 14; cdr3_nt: TGCAGTGCTAGAGCGGGAGGAGAAGGCGAAAAACTGTTTTTT; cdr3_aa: CSARAGGEGEKLFF
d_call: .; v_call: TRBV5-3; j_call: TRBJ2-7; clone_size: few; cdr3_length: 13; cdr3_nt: TGTGCCAGAAGCTGGGGGGCCACCTACGAGCAGTACTTC; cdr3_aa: CARSWGATYEQYF
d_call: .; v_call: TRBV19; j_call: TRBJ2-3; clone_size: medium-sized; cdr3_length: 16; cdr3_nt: TGTGCCAGTAGTATTACACTAGCCGGTGTCGGAGATACGCAGTATTTT; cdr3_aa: CASSITLAGVGDTQYF
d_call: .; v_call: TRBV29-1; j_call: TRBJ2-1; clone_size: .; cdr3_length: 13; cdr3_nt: TGCAGCGTGGGGGTGGGGGGCCTCAATGAGCAGTTCTTC; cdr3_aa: CSVGVGGLNEQFF
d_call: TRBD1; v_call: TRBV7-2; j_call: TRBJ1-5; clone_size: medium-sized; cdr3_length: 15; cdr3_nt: TGTGCCAGCAGCGGTGGGACAGGATGGGATCAGCCCCAGCATTTT; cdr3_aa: CASSGGTGWDQPQHF
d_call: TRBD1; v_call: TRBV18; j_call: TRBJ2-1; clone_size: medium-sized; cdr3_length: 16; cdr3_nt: TGTGCCAGCTCACCCGCAGGGGGAAAGTCCTACAATGAGCAGTTCTTC; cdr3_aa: CASSPAGGKSYNEQFF
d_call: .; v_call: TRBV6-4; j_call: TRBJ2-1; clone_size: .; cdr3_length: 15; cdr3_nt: TGTGCCAGCAGTGAAGGGCAGGCGAGGTACAATGAGCAGTTCTTC; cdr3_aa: CASSEGQARYNEQFF
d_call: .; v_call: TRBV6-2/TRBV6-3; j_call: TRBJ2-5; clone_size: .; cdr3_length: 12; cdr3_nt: TGTGCCAGCAGCCTCGCCGTTGAGACCCAGTACTTC; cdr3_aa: CASSLAVETQYF
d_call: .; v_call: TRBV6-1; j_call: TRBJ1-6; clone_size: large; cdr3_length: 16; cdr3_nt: TGTGCCAGCAGTGAAGAGACGGACTGGCCTAATTCACCCCTCCACTTT; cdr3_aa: CASSEETDWPNSPLHF
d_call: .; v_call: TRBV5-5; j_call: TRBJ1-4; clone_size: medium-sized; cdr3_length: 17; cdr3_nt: TGTGCCAGCAGCTCTCGGGCTTTACCGGGAGCTAATGAAAAACTGTTTTTT; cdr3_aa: CASSSRALPGANEKLFF
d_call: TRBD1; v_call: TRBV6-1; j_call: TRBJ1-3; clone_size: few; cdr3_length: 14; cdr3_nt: TGTGCCAGCAGGTTACAGGGGGCTGGAAACACCATATATTTT; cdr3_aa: CASRLQGAGNTIYF
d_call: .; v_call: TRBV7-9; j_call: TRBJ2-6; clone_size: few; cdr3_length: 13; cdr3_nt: TGTGCCCTACGTGGGGGGCTGGCCAACGTCCTGACTTTC; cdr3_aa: CALRGGLANVLTF
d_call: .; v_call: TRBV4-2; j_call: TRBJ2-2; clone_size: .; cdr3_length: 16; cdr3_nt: TGCGCCAGCAGCCAACTCCGGGGGACTTCCAACGGGGAGCTGTTTTTT; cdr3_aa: CASSQLRGTSNGELFF
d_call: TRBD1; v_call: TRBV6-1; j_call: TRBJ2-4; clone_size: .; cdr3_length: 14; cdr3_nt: TGTGCCAGCAGGGAGGACAGGGGGGGGGACATTCAGTACTTC; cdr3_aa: CASREDRGGDIQYF
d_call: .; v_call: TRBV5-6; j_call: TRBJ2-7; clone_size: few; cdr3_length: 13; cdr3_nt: TGTGCCAGCAGCTTGAGGGTTTCCTACGAGCAGTACTTC; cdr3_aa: CASSLRVSYEQYF
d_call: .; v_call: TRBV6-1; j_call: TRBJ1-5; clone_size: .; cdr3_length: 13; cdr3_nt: TGTGCCAGCAGTGTTCGCCAAAATCAGCCCCAGCATTTT; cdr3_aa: CASSVRQNQPQHF
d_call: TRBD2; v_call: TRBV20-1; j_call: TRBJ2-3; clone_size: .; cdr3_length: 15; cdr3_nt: TGCAGTGCCCGACGGCTAGCGGGGGGCGCAGATACGCAGTATTTT; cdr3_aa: CSARRLAGGADTQYF
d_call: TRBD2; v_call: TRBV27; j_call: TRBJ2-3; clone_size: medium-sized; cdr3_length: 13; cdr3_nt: TGTGCCAGCAGTTCGTTAGCGGGGAGAACGCAGTATTTT; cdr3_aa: CASSSLAGRTQYF
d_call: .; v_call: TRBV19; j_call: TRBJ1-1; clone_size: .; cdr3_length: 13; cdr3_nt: TGTGCCAGTAGTATAGCCGGACAGAGCAGGGCTTTCTTT; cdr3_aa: CASSIAGQSRAFF
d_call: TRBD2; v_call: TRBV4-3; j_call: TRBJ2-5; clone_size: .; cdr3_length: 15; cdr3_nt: TGCGCCAGCAGCCCGAGCGGGGTGGGGGGAGAGACCCAGTACTTC; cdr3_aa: CASSPSGVGGETQYF
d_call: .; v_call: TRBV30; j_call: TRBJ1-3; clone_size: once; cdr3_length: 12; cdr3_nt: TGTGCCTGGAGTGTACTGTCTGGTACCATATATTTT; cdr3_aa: CAWSVLSGTIYF
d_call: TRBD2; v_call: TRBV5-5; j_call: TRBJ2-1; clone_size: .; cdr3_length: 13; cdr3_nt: TGTGCCACCACTAGCGGCCTTTACAATGAGCAGTTCTTC; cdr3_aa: CATTSGLYNEQFF
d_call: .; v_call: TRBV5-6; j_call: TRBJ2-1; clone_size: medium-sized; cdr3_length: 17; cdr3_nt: TGTGCCAGCAGCTTGGCCTGGCGGACAAGCTCCTACAATGAGCAGTTCTTC; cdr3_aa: CASSLAWRTSSYNEQFF